This entry lists 3 T cell receptor beta chains sequenced from one sample in a study of beta chain features in type 1 diabetes. Regarding the study as a whole: Among patients with Type 1 diabetes, TCRB CDR3s were moderately but significantly shorter in every one of the four CD4+ subsets.

The authors reverse transcribed all of the isolated RNA, so sequencing captured expressed TCRB transcripts. Clones were sequenced by immunoSEQ multiplex PCR, and TCRdb holds only the in-frame ones, with some missing. The sample includes about 370,000 clones, 9.6% of them seen just once. What these receptors recognize is not known. The sample comprised central memory CD4+ T cells from blood. These receptors were obtained from a man between 25 and 39 years old with type 1 diabetes.

The chain recombines TRBV5-4 with TRBJ2-6; D is perhaps TRBD1 (5 bases). Between the trimmed V and J ends, which lost 4 bases and 1 base, there was a span of 12 bases. The CDR3 totals 16 residues. The germline V gene encodes CDR1 SGHNT and CDR2 YYREEE (reference sequence). The CDR3 nucleotides read TGTGCCAGCAGCCAAGAGGCAGGGTCTGGGGCCAACGTCCTGACTTTC. Its protein is CASSQEAGSGANVLTF.

The chain has TRBV7-9 and TRBJ1-2, with D perhaps TRBD1 (6 bases). This CDR3 has 13 amino acids. V lost 0 bases to trimming and J lost 6 bases, with 8 bases between them. Germline loops: CDR1 SEHNR, CDR2 FQNEAQ (reference sequence). As DNA, the CDR3 is TGTGCCAGCAGCTTAGCAGGGGGTGATGGCTACACCTTC. As protein: CASSLAGGDGYTF.

The chain couples TRBV9 to TRBJ2-3, with 10 positions matching TRBD2. This CDR3 is 16 amino acids long. Germline V gene data show CDR1 as SGDLS and CDR2 as YYNGEE. V lost 2 bases to trimming and J lost 2 bases; unmatched junction nucleotides: 5. CDR3 region: CASSVGLADTTDTQYF. CDR3 coding DNA: TGTGCCAGCAGCGTCGGACTAGCGGATACCACAGATACGCAGTATTTT.